This TCR beta chain was retrieved from a study of blood T cell repertoires in COVID-19. In the study overall: COVID-19 samples from acute and convalescent phases originated in the United States, Italy and Spain.

Enrollment of patients from Seattle took place during active infection, with longitudinal follow-up. Original handling: Reference gene primer amplification in the assay estimated nucleated cell counts. Generated by immunoSEQ multiplex PCR, the TCRdb table keeps only in-frame clones and is missing some. The V and J calls and the clone size are those of that table, but D and trimming were determined from the DNA. The sample holds 200,000 to 300,000 clones, 70% to 90% seen once. This TCR derives from a woman in her fifties or sixties with COVID-19, enrolled during active disease. The material sequenced was peripheral blood.

DNA for the CDR3: TGTGCCACCAGTGCCGGACAGAACTATGGCTACACCTTC. Its protein is CATSAGQNYGYTF. This sequence joins TRBV24-1 and TRBJ1-2; perhaps TRBD1 as D (6 bases). The length of the CDR3 is 13 residues. The germline V and J ends were trimmed by 5 bases and 2 bases, with 8 bases remaining between them. The germline gives CDR1 KGHDR, CDR2 SFDVKD.